The T cell receptor beta chain described here comes from a study of human CD8 memory T cell subsets. Duplicate approximately 150,000-cell vials of sorted CD8+ T cells per subset supplied the RNA. Germline loops: CDR1 SGHTA, CDR2 FQGTGA. The CDR3 has 12 amino acids. Sequencing libraries of TCR beta were made by UMI-labeled 5' RACE. With the 5' RACE reads reprocessed, TCRdb shows one record per CDR3 protein and no DNA. This sample's clone table lists 15,000 to 20,000 distinct CDR3 sequences. V gene TRBV7-3 combines with J gene TRBJ1-5; TCRdb outputs TRBD1, but without DNA this stays unchecked. The sample consisted of CD8+ stem-like memory T cells (TSCM and TCM) sorted from PBMCs. As for subset: stem-like memory CD8 T cells (TSTEM), CCR7+ PD-1- TIGIT-. The clonotype originates from a human donor in good health. CDR3: CASSPGDLPQHF.